Ten or more counts support the clone carrying this TCR beta chain. Its specificity is unknown. The template was RNA from unsorted bulk tissue. This record belongs to a study of tumor and adjacent non-tumor tissue in lung cancer. The study's findings and limits: In normal lung, the top 100 clones were significantly more dominant than in tumor. Tumor tissue had significantly higher TCR diversity than normal lung.

The library came from three nested PCR rounds adapted from ARM-PCR protocols. TCRdb re-called the multiplex PCR reads with MiXCR, one entry per CDR3 protein. The profile shows approximately 79,000 distinct CDR3 sequences, 55% to 75% of them singletons. The V end lost 0 bases, the J end lost 5 bases, and 14 bases lay between the germline ends. Germline V gives CDR1 DFQATT, CDR2 SNEGSKA (reference sequence). CDR3 length equals 15 residues. The chain carries TRBV20-1 and TRBJ2-1; no definite D call. The sequenced material came from lung tumor tissue. The source of this sequence is a woman aged 40 to 49 with non-small cell lung cancer. The CDR3 DNA is TGCAGTGCTAGAGATGCCGTGGCCTTCGACAATGAGCAGTTCTTC. This codes for CSARDAVAFDNEQFF.